The clone carrying this TCR beta chain was found many times. The data originate from a study of neurological immune-mediated disorders. From 15-18 subjects, each sequencing run yielded over 170 million TCR-beta sequences. MiXCR, applied by TCRdb to the 5' RACE reads, yields one record per CDR3 protein. The sample holds some 28,000 distinct CDR3 sequences; roughly 12% are singletons and the top ten take 6% to 8.5%. The clonotype was recovered from a man between 60 and 75 years old in good health. Sequencing was performed on PBMCs.

The CDR3 coding sequence is TGCAGCGTTTTTTTCTTCGGGACAGGGTATTTGAACACTGAAGCTTTCTTT. It yields the protein CSVFFFGTGYLNTEAFF. The V gene is TRBV29-1, the J gene TRBJ1-1; 9 bases line up with TRBD1. The CDR3 length is 17 residues. Trimming removed 5 bases from V and 0 bases from J; junction bases left unmatched: 13. Germline V gene sequence: CDR1 SQVTM, CDR2 ANQGSEA.